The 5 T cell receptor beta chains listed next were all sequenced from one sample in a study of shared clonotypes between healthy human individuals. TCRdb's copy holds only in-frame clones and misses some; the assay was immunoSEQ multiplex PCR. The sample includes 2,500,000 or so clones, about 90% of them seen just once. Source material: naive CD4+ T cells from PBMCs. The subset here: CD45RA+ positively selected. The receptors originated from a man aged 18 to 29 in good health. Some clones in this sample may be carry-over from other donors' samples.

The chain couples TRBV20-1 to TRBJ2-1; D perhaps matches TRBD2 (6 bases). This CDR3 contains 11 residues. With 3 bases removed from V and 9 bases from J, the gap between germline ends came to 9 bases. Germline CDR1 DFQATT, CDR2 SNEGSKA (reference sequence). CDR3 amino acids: CSASGGVEQFF. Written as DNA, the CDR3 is TGCAGTGCTAGTGGCGGGGTTGAGCAGTTCTTC.

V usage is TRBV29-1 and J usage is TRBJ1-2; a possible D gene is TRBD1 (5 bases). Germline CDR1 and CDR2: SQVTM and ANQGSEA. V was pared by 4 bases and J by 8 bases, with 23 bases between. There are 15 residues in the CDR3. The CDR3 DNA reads TGCAGCGTTGGGGCCGCCACGGGGCAGATCGAGGGCTACACCTTC. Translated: CSVGAATGQIEGYTF.

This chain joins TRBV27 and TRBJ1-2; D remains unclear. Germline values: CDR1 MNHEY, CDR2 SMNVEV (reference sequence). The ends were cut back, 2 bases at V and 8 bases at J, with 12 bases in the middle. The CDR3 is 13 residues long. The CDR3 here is CASSLGRAGGYTF. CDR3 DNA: TGTGCCAGCAGTTTAGGTAGGGCTGGAGGCTACACCTTC.

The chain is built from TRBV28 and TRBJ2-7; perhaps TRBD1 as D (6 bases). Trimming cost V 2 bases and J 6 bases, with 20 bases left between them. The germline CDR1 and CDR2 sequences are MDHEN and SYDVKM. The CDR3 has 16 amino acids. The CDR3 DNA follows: TGTGCCAGCAGTTTACAGGGGATCCGACTGATAGGCGAGCAGTACTTC. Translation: CASSLQGIRLIGEQYF.

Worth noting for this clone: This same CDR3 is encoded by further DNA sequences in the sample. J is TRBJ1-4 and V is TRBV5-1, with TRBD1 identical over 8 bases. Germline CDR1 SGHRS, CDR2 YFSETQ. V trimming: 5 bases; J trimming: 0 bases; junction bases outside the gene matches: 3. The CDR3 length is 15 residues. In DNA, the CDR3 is TGCGCCAGCAGTAGGACAGGGCCAACTAATGAAAAACTGTTTTTT. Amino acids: CASSRTGPTNEKLFF.